The 12 T cell receptor beta chains reported below all come from one sample, sequenced in a study of cytomegalovirus exposure and HLA in healthy donors. Some clones are missing from TCRdb's copy, which holds only in-frame ones; the method was immunoSEQ multiplex PCR. The sample has 300,000 to 400,000 clones, roughly 88% seen once. The sequenced sample consisted of PBMCs. The origin of the receptors is a man aged 25-40 years in good health and CMV-seronegative.

V usage is TRBV11-2 and J usage is TRBJ2-4, with TRBD1 identical over 9 bases. This CDR3 region has 15 residues. Trimming removed 6 bases from V and 7 bases from J; junction bases left unmatched: 10. Germline V CDR1 and CDR2: SGHAT, FQNNGV. The CDR3 region is CASSPRDRGVNIQYF. Here the CDR3 DNA reads TGTGCCAGCAGTCCCAGAGACAGGGGGGTTAACATTCAGTACTTC.

The genes are TRBV19 and TRBJ2-1, with TRBD2 identical over 9 bases. CDR1 and CDR2 (germline): LNHDA, SQIVND (reference sequence). V shed 4 bases and J 8 bases; nucleotides not matched to a gene: 6. This CDR3 is built from 14 residues. CDR3 DNA: TGTGCCAGTAGTACGGGACTAGCAGTCGATGAGCAGTTCTTC. Translation gives CASSTGLAVDEQFF.

This chain connects TRBV4-3 to TRBJ2-3; 8 bases line up with TRBD1. CDR1 and CDR2 from the germline V gene are LGHNA and YSLEER. V lost 3 bases, J lost 0 bases, and 5 bases stayed unmatched. This CDR3 has 16 amino acids. The CDR3, as DNA: TGCGCCAGCAGCCAGGAAAGGACAGGGAGCACAGATACGCAGTATTTT. Its translation: CASSQERTGSTDTQYF.

This chain connects TRBV19 to TRBJ1-3; 9 bases match TRBD1. The CDR3 is 15 residues long. With 3 bases clipped from V and 3 bases from J, the junction kept 3 bases outside the gene matches. Germline CDR1 reads LNHDA; CDR2 reads SQIVND (reference sequence). The CDR3 loop reads CASSITGGDGNTIYF. CDR3 DNA: TGTGCCAGTAGTATTACAGGGGGCGATGGAAACACCATATATTTT.

The chain carries TRBV6-5 and TRBJ1-1, with 7 nucleotides matching TRBD1. The CDR3 sequence is 14 residues long. V lost 1 base to trimming and J lost 7 bases; unmatched junction nucleotides: 6. Looked up from germline, CDR1 is MNHEY and CDR2 is SVGAGI. CDR3 in DNA: TGTGCCAGCAGTTACTTGACAGGGAAGGATGAAGCTTTCTTT. This codes for CASSYLTGKDEAFF.

The V gene is TRBV5-6, the J gene TRBJ2-1; perhaps TRBD1 as D (5 bases). Trimming stripped 1 base from V and 3 bases from J, with 8 bases between. Germline V gene data show CDR1 as SGHDT and CDR2 as YYEEEE. CDR3 length: 14 amino acids. CDR3 nucleotide sequence: TGTGCCAGCAGCTTGATGGGGCGCTACAATGAGCAGTTCTTC. This translates into CASSLMGRYNEQFF.

The chain uses TRBV7-8 and TRBJ1-2; TRBD1 aligns across 11 bases. The ends lost 1 base at V and 3 bases at J; junction bases unmatched: 10. Germline CDR1 is SGHVS and CDR2 is FQNEAQ. This CDR3 is 18 amino acids long. As DNA, the CDR3 is TGTGCCAGCAGCTTAGGTTGGGGAGGACAGGGGGCGGACTATGGCTACACCTTC. Translated: CASSLGWGGQGADYGYTF. Using reference TRBV7-8 and TRBJ1-2 for the parts outside the CDR3, the full variable domain is GAGVSQSPRYKVAKRGQDVALRCDPISGHVSLFWYQQALGQGPEFLTYFQNEAQLDKSGLPSDRFFAERPEGSVSTLKIQRTQQEDSAVYLCASSLGWGGQGADYGYTFGSGTRLTVV.

The chain employs TRBV5-4 and TRBJ2-7; 7 nucleotides align to TRBD1. The CDR3 is 16 amino acids. Germline V gene sequence: CDR1 SGHNT, CDR2 YYREEE (reference sequence). J gave up 0 bases and V 5 bases, and 11 bases lay outside the gene matches. Here the CDR3 DNA reads TGTGCCAGCAGGCAACAACGACAGGGAAACTCCTACGAGCAGTACTTC. Its protein product is CASRQQRQGNSYEQYF.

The genes are TRBV11-2 and TRBJ1-1; TRBD1 matches 7 bases. CDR3 length: 16 amino acids. CDR1 is SGHAT and CDR2 is FQNNGV in the germline V gene. After removal of 2 bases from V and 1 base from J, the junction contained 7 bases not matched to a gene. CDR3 in DNA: TGTGCCAGCAGCTTATACCTCGGGACAGCGAACACTGAAGCTTTCTTT. It translates to CASSLYLGTANTEAFF.

The rearrangement uses TRBV5-5 and TRBJ2-3, with D perhaps TRBD1 (6 bases). The CDR3 covers 14 residues. The germline V gene has CDR1 SGHKS and CDR2 YYEKEE (reference sequence). V was clipped by 0 bases and J by 4 bases, with 9 bases between them. Here the CDR3 reads CASSLVPGADTQYF. The CDR3 DNA reads TGTGCCAGCAGCTTGGTCCCAGGGGCAGATACGCAGTATTTT. The variable domain in full, with the rest retrieved from reference TRBV5-5 and TRBJ2-3, is DAGVTQSPTHLIKTRGQQVTLRCSPISGHKSVSWYQQVLGQGPQFIFQYYEKEERGRGNFPDRFSARQFPNYSSELNVNALLLGDSALYLCASSLVPGADTQYFGPGTRLTVL.

This chain uses TRBV29-1 with TRBJ2-5, with no clear D. The CDR3 contains 12 residues. The germline V gene has CDR1 SQVTM and CDR2 ANQGSEA. Trimming took off 7 bases at V and 4 bases at J, with 13 bases between the two ends. The CDR3 is CSAHEQAETQYF. The CDR3 DNA sequence: TGCAGCGCCCATGAGCAGGCAGAGACCCAGTACTTC.

The rearrangement joins TRBV6-4 to TRBJ2-1, with TRBD1 matching 12 bases. The junction had 8 bases not matched to a gene; V was cut back by 6 bases and J by 14 bases. This CDR3 region has 13 residues. Per germline, CDR1 MRHNA and CDR2 SNTAGT. The CDR3 sequence is CASSDDGTGGKFF. The CDR3 DNA reads TGTGCCAGCAGCGACGATGGGACAGGGGGCAAGTTCTTC.